Shown below are 18 T cell receptor beta chains from a single sample sequenced in a study of a mutant IDH1 vaccine in newly diagnosed glioma. No antigens are known for them. Noted time point: week 5, during vaccination. Alongside topical imiquimod, each dose of vaccine comprised 300 ug of mutant IDH1 20-mer peptide. Data came from immunoSEQ multiplex PCR; TCRdb stores just in-frame clones and leaves some out. The sample lists more than 9,500 clones, around 86% occurring once. The sample here was PBMCs, taken from a glioma patient whose treatment included an IDH1 peptide vaccine. The receptors come from a woman between 35 and 50 years old with glioma. Some clones in this sample may be carry-over from other donors' samples.

The rearrangement links TRBV6-1 to TRBJ2-5; possibly TRBD1 for D (5 bases). CDR1 and CDR2 (germline): MNHNS, SASEGT. The CDR3 totals 14 residues. Trimming cost V 6 bases and J 0 bases, with 11 bases left between them. CDR3 DNA: TGTGCCAGCAGGGACATTAGGAACCAAGAGACCCAGTACTTC. It is translated as CASRDIRNQETQYF.

As regards this clone: The junction shows a germline mismatch at one end, possibly a read error. V usage is TRBV11-2 and J usage is TRBJ2-1, with 10 bases lining up with TRBD1. The CDR3 sequence is 15 residues long. Germline V gene lookup returns CDR1 SGHAT and CDR2 FQNNGV. The DNA of the CDR3 is TGTGCCAGCAGCCTAGACAGGGGGCGTATAGATGAGCAGTTCTTC. Encoded protein: CASSLDRGRIDEQFF.

The rearrangement links TRBV2 to TRBJ1-1, with 9 positions matching TRBD1. Trimming removed 6 bases from V and 3 bases from J; junction bases left unmatched: 5. The CDR3 sequence is 14 residues long. From germline, CDR1 is SNHLY and CDR2 FYNNEI. The DNA for the CDR3 is TGTGCCAGCAGAGGACAGGGGAGGGACACTGAAGCTTTCTTT. This translates into CASRGQGRDTEAFF.

This rearrangement joins TRBV30 to TRBJ1-2, with D perhaps TRBD1 (6 bases). V lost 6 bases and J 6 bases, leaving 11 bases between the germline ends. The CDR3 has 11 amino acids. Germline CDR1 GTSNPN, CDR2 SVGIG (reference sequence). The CDR3 reads CACWTEDGYTF. DNA for the CDR3: TGTGCCTGCTGGACAGAAGATGGCTACACCTTC. Drawing the rest from reference TRBV30 and TRBJ1-2, the complete variable domain is SQTIHQWPATLVQPVGSPLSLECTVEGTSNPNLYWYRQAAGRGLQLLFYSVGIGQISSEVPQNLSASRPQDRQFILSSKKLLLSDSGFYLCACWTEDGYTFGSGTRLTVV.

The V gene is TRBV9, the J gene TRBJ2-1, with no clear D. The CDR3 is 16 amino acids. Per germline, CDR1 SGDLS and CDR2 YYNGEE. V lost 0 bases and J lost 0, with 10 bases in between. As DNA, the CDR3 is TGTGCCAGCAGCGTAGGAGATCCTAGCTCCTACAATGAGCAGTTCTTC. This gives the protein CASSVGDPSSYNEQFF.

V is TRBV2 and J is TRBJ2-7; D remains unclear. Trimming left V 3 bases short and J 5 bases short, with 8 bases between. Germline CDR1 SNHLY, CDR2 FYNNEI. The CDR3 is 12 amino acids. The CDR3 loop is CASSEVSHEQYF. CDR3 sequence (DNA): TGTGCCAGCAGTGAGGTTTCCCACGAGCAGTACTTC.

V is TRBV28 and J is TRBJ1-5, with D possibly TRBD1 on 5 matching bases. From germline, CDR1 is MDHEN and CDR2 SYDVKM. Deletions cut 4 bases from V and 9 bases from J, with 22 bases between. The CDR3 is 16 amino acids. The CDR3, as DNA: TGTGCCAGCAGTTCACCTTCCCCGGGGGAAAATTGGCCCCAGCATTTT. Translated, it gives CASSSPSPGENWPQHF.

J is TRBJ1-2 and V is TRBV28, with TRBD1 matching 9 bases. This CDR3 is 14 amino acids long. Germline CDR1 reads MDHEN; CDR2 reads SYDVKM. V was clipped by 6 bases and J by 3 bases; unmatched bases: 5. The CDR3 DNA sequence: TGTGCCAGCAGCGGGGGACAGGGTCACTATGGCTACACCTTC. Translating it yields CASSGGQGHYGYTF.

The chain joins TRBV30 to TRBJ1-2; possibly TRBD1 for D (6 bases). CDR3 length: 14 amino acids. The germline V gene has CDR1 GTSNPN and CDR2 SVGIG (reference sequence). V was trimmed by 2 bases and J by 6 bases, leaving 16 bases between them. CDR3 nucleotide sequence: TGTGCCTGGAGTCTCACAGGGAAAACCCATGGCTACACCTTC. Translating it yields CAWSLTGKTHGYTF.

This chain joins TRBV19 and TRBJ1-1; D may be TRBD1 (5 bases). Germline-derived CDR1 and CDR2 are LNHDA and SQIVND (reference sequence). This CDR3 has 13 residues. The germline V and J ends were trimmed by 3 bases and 3 bases, with 8 bases remaining between them. CDR3 coding DNA: TGTGCCAGTAGTATTCGCAGGGACACTGAAGCTTTCTTT. It codes for CASSIRRDTEAFF.

This clone was counted once. This chain joins TRBV4-1 and TRBJ1-1, with 9 bases matching TRBD1. With 1 base clipped from V and 1 base from J, the junction kept 13 bases outside the gene matches. Germline CDR1 and CDR2: MGHRA and YSYEKL. The CDR3 consists of 19 residues. The CDR3 nucleotides are TGCGCCAGCAGCCAAGTCTTCCGGGACAGGGCCTTGGGGAACACTGAAGCTTTCTTT. Amino acids: CASSQVFRDRALGNTEAFF.

The V and J genes are TRBV5-1 and TRBJ2-7; 9 positions agree with TRBD2. With V trimmed by 4 bases and J by 5 bases, 10 bases remained unmatched. The CDR3 is made up of 15 amino acids. Germline V gene data show CDR1 as SGHRS and CDR2 as YFSETQ. CDR3 region: CASSPGAGGPDEQYF. The CDR3, as DNA: TGCGCCAGCAGCCCGGGGGCGGGAGGGCCGGACGAGCAGTACTTC.

The chain carries TRBV19 and TRBJ1-2, with no clear D. The CDR3 spans 13 residues. Germline V gene lookup returns CDR1 LNHDA and CDR2 SQIVND (reference sequence). Between the trimmed V and J ends, which lost 3 bases and 8 bases, there was a span of 13 bases. CDR3 sequence (DNA): TGTGCCAGTAGTATGATCCCCGGCGGAGGCTACACCTTC. Translating it yields CASSMIPGGGYTF.

In this sample, this clone turned up a few times. The genes are TRBV19 and TRBJ1-1; unclear D gene. V lost 6 bases and J lost 6, with 14 bases in between. This CDR3 has 13 residues. CDR1 is LNHDA, CDR2 SQIVND, per germline (reference sequence). Here the CDR3 reads CASSPKEDPEAFF. CDR3 DNA sequence: TGTGCCAGTAGCCCTAAAGAGGACCCTGAAGCTTTCTTT.

V gene TRBV6-5 combines with J gene TRBJ2-7; D unresolved. V dropped 0 bases and J dropped 3 bases, with 9 bases sitting between them. There are 14 residues in the CDR3. Looked up from germline, CDR1 is MNHEY and CDR2 is SVGAGI. This CDR3 is CASSYSSDIYEQYF. The CDR3, as DNA: TGTGCCAGCAGTTACTCGTCCGATATCTACGAGCAGTACTTC.

The genes are TRBV5-4 and TRBJ2-3; 9 bases fit TRBD2. Germline CDR1 SGHNT, CDR2 YYREEE (reference sequence). The CDR3 is 15 amino acids. Trimming cost V 3 bases and J 3 bases; bases outside gene matches: 5. CDR3 nucleotides: TGTGCCAGCAGCTCCGCGGGACTAGCAACAGATACGCAGTATTTT. This translates into CASSSAGLATDTQYF.

This clone was observed a single time. The chain recombines TRBV28 with TRBJ1-2; D may be TRBD1 (6 bases). Per germline, CDR1 MDHEN and CDR2 SYDVKM. V gave up 3 bases and J gave up 8 bases, with 10 bases separating them. This CDR3 spans 12 amino acids. The CDR3 sequence: CASSLGGGGYTF. CDR3 coding DNA: TGTGCCAGCAGTTTGGGGGGCGGCGGCTACACCTTC.

The CDR3 spells CASSQVAGDQGEQYF. In nucleotides, the CDR3 is TGCGCCAGCAGCCAAGTGGCGGGAGACCAAGGGGAGCAGTACTTC. V usage is TRBV4-1 and J usage is TRBJ2-7; 7 bases align to TRBD2. The CDR3 totals 15 residues. J lost 7 bases, V lost 1 base, and 10 bases had no gene match. CDR1 is MGHRA, CDR2 YSYEKL, per germline.